These T cell receptor beta chains were read from a single sample in a study of shared clonotypes between healthy human individuals. The method was immunoSEQ multiplex PCR; TCRdb's version includes in-frame clones alone and lacks a portion of them. The sample includes roughly 2,000,000 clones, over 85% seen only once; the top ten take 0.9% to 1.5%. Sequencing was performed on naive CD8+ T cells sorted from blood. The receptors were gathered from a man aged 18-30 years in good health. CDR3s include the opening cysteine and the closing phenylalanine or tryptophan. Expanded clones get a size class; other rows say once, few or many, or leave the size out.

v_gene	j_gene	abundance	CDR3aa
TRBV2	TRBJ2-1	-	CASSEGRGGATYNEQFF
TRBV27	TRBJ2-5	-	CASSRGYPETQYF
TRBV5-5	TRBJ2-7	-	CASSWGQALSYEQYF
TRBV19	TRBJ2-7	-	CASSTFTGGSEQYF
TRBV11-2	TRBJ2-3	once	CASSLESQGLNTQYF
TRBV7-8	TRBJ2-2	-	CASSPRQGGTGELFF
TRBV25-1	TRBJ2-5	-	CATSGETQYF
TRBV27	TRBJ2-1	-	CASSLAGANNEQFF
TRBV6-5	TRBJ1-5	-	CASSLTGGDQPQHF
TRBV6-5	TRBJ2-1	-	CASRDGESSYNEQFF
TRBV7-8	TRBJ2-7	-	CASSPTGTGTYEQYF
TRBV4-1	TRBJ2-1	-	CASSQVLAAYNEQFF
TRBV10-3	TRBJ1-2	-	CAISESTGGTYGYTF
TRBV19	TRBJ2-7	-	CASSPRSEIYEQYF
TRBV6-1	TRBJ1-5	-	CASSESRANQPQHF
TRBV7-9	TRBJ2-5	-	CASRPPSGRGETQYF
TRBV9	TRBJ2-5	-	CASSGNGGETQYF
TRBV30	TRBJ1-1	-	CAWNRGQGGTEAFF
TRBV11-2	TRBJ2-7	once	CASSLNSPYEQYF
TRBV11-2	TRBJ1-3	-	CASSLGQRALEDTIYF
TRBV19	TRBJ1-5	-	CASSIGTLQPQHF
TRBV9	TRBJ2-1	-	CASSVVGGGDYNEQFF
TRBV2	TRBJ2-7	-	CAVSGRIDEQYF
TRBV2	TRBJ1-5	once	CASSESAQPQHF